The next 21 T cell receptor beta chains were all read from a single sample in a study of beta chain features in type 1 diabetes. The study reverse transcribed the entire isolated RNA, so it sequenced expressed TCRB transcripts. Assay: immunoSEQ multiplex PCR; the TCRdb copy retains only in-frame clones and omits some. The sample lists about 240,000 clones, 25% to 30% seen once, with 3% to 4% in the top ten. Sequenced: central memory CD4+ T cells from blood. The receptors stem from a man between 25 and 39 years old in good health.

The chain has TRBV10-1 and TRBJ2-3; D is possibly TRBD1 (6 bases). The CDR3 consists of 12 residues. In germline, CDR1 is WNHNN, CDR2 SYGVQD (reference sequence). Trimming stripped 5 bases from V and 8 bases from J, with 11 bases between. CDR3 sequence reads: CASSRTVATQYF. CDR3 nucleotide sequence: TGCGCCAGCAGTCGGACAGTAGCTACGCAGTATTTT.

The CDR3, as DNA: TGTGCCAGCAGACGCCAGGGGGATGGCACTGAAGCTTTCTTT. Translating gives CASRRQGDGTEAFF. The gene calls are TRBV5-4 and TRBJ1-1; TRBD1 matches at 7 bases. Per germline, CDR1 SGHNT and CDR2 YYREEE (reference sequence). This CDR3 is 14 amino acids long. Trimming removed 5 bases from V and 4 bases from J; junction bases left unmatched: 8.

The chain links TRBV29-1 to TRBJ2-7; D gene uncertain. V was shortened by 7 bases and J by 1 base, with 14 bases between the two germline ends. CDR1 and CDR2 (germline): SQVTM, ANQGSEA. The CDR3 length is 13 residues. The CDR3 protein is CSGGPGRSYEQYF. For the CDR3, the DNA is TGCAGCGGCGGCCCAGGAAGGTCCTACGAGCAGTACTTC.

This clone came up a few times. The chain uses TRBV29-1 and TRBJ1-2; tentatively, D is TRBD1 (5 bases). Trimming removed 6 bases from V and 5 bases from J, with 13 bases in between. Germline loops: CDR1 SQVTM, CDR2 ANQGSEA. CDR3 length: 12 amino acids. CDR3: CSVSGLRYGYTF. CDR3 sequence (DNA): TGCAGCGTCTCGGGACTACGATATGGCTACACCTTC.

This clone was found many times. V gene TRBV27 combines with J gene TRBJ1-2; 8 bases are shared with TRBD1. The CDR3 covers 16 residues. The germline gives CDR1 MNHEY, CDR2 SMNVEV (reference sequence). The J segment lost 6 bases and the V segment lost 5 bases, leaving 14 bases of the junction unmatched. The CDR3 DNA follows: TGTGCCAGCAGTGATGGGCGCGACAGGGGCGCAGATGGCTACACCTTC. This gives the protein CASSDGRDRGADGYTF.

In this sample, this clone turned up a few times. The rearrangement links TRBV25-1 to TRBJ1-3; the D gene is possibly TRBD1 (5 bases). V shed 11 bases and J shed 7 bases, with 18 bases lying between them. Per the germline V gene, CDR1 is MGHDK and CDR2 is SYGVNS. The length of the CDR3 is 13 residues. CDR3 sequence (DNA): TGTGCCGCCGGGGACGGGCCGAGGAACACCATATATTTT. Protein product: CAAGDGPRNTIYF.

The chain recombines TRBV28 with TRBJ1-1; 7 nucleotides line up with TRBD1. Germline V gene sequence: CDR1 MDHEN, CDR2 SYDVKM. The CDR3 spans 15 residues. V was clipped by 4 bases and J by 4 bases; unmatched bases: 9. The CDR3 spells CASSSHRGGGTEAFF. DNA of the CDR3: TGTGCCAGCAGTTCCCACAGGGGTGGTGGCACTGAAGCTTTCTTT.

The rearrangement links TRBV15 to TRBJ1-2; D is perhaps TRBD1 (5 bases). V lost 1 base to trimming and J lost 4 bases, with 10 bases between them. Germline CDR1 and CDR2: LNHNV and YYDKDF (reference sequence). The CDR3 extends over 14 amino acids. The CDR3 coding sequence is TGTGCCACCAGCAGAGGAGGGCAGGGCTATGGCTACACCTTC. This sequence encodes CATSRGGQGYGYTF.

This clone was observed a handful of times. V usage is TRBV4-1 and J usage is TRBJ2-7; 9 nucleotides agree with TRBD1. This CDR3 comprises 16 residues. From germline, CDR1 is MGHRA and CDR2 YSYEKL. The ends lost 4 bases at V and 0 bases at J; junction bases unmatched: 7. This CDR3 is CASSRAGTGSSYEQYF. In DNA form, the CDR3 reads TGCGCCAGCAGCCGAGCCGGGACAGGGAGCTCCTACGAGCAGTACTTC.

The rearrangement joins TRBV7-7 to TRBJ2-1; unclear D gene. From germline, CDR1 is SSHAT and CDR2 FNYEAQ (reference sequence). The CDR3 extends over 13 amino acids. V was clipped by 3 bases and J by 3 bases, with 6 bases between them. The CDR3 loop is CASSFNLYNEQFF. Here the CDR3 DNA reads TGTGCCAGCAGCTTTAATCTCTACAATGAGCAGTTCTTC.

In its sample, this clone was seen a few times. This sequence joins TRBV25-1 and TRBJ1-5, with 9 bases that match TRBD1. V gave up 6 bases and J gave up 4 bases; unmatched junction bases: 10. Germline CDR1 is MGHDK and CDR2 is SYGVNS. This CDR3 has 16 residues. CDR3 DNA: TGTGCCAGCAGGTCCGGGACAGGGATAGGAAATCAGCCCCAGCATTTT. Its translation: CASRSGTGIGNQPQHF.

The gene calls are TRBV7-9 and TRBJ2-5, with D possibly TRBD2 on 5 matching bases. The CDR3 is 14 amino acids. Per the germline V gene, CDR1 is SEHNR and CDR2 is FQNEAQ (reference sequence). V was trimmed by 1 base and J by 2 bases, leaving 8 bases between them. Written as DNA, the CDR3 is TGTGCCAGCAGCTTAGAAACTAGTCAAGAGACCCAGTACTTC. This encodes CASSLETSQETQYF. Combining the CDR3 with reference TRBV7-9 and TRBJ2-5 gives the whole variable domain DTGVSQNPRHKITKRGQNVTFRCDPISEHNRLYWYRQTLGQGPEFLTYFQNEAQLEKSRLLSDRFSAERPKGSFSTLEIQRTEQGDSAMYLCASSLETSQETQYFGPGTRLLVL.

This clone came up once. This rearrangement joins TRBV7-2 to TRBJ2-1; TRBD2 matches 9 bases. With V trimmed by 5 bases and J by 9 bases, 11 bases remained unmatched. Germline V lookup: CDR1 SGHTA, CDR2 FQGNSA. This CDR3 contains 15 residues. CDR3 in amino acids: CASSPRAGGLGEQFF. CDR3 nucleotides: TGTGCCAGCAGCCCCCGAGCGGGGGGCCTGGGTGAGCAGTTCTTC.

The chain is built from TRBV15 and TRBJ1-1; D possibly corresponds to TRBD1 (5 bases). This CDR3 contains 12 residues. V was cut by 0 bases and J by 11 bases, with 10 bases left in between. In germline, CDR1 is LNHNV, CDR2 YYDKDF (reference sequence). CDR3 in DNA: TGTGCCACCAGCAGAGAGGTAGGGGAGGCTTTCTTT. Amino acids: CATSREVGEAFF. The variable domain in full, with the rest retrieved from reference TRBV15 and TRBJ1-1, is DAMVIQNPRYQVTQFGKPVTLSCSQTLNHNVMYWYQQKSSQAPKLLFHYYDKDFNNEADTPDNFQSRRPNTSFCFLDIRSPGLGDTAMYLCATSREVGEAFFGQGTRLTVV.

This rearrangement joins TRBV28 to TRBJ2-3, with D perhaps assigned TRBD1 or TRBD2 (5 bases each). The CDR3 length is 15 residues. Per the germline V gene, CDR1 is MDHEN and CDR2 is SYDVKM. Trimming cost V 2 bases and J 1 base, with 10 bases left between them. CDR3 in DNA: TGTGCCAGCAGTTTACATCAGGGAGGCACAGATACGCAGTATTTT. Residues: CASSLHQGGTDTQYF.

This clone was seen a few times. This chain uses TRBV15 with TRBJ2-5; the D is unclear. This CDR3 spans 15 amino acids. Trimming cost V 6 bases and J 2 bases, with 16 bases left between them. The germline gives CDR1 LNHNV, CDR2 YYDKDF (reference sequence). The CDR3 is CATSPRAGTQETQYF. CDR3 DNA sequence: TGTGCCACCAGTCCCAGAGCTGGAACTCAAGAGACCCAGTACTTC.

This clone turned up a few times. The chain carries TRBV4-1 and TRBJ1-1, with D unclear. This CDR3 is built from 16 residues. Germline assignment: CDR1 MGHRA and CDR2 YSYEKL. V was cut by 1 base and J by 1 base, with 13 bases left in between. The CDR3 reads CASSQGVGRGNTEAFF. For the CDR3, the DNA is TGCGCCAGCAGCCAAGGGGTCGGACGGGGGAACACTGAAGCTTTCTTT.

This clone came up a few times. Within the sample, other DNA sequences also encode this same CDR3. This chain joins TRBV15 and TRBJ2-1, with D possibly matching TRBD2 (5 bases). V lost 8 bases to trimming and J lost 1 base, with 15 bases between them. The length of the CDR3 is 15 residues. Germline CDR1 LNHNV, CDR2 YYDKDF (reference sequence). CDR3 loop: CATSPTPGSYNEQFF. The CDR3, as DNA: TGTGCCACCTCCCCGACGCCGGGGTCCTACAATGAGCAGTTCTTC.

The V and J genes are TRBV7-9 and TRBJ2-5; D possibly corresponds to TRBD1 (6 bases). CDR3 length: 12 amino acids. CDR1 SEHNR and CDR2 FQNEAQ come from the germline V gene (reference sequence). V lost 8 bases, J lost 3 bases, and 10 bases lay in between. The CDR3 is CASQNREETQYF. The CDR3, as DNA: TGTGCCAGCCAAAACAGGGAAGAGACCCAGTACTTC.

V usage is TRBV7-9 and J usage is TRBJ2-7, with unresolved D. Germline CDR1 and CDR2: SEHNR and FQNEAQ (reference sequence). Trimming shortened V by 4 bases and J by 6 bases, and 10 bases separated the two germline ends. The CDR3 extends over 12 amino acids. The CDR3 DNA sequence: TGTGCCAGCAGCTACAGAGAACTCGAGCAGTACTTC. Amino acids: CASSYRELEQYF.

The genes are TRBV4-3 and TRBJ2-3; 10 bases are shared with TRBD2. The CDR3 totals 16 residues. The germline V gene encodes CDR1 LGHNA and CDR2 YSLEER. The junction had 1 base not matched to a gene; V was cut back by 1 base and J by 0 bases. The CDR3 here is CASSQGTSGSTDTQYF. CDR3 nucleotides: TGCGCCAGCAGCCAAGGGACTAGCGGTAGCACAGATACGCAGTATTTT.